Below are 14 T cell receptor beta chains sequenced from a single sample in a study of cytomegalovirus exposure and HLA in healthy donors. This PCR relied on a set of 60 Vbeta primers and 13 Jbeta primers. Data came from immunoSEQ multiplex PCR; TCRdb stores just in-frame clones and leaves some out. The sample includes approximately 210,000 clones, less than 85% of them seen just once. Sequencing used PBMCs. The origin of the receptors is a girl aged 10 to 17 in good health and CMV-seropositive.

This sequence joins TRBV7-2 and TRBJ1-5, with D uncertain. The CDR3 loop spans 14 amino acids. The V end was cut by 6 bases, the J end by 1 base, with 10 bases between. The V gene's germline CDR1 is SGHTA and CDR2 FQGNSA. CDR3 sequence reads: CASSHDTSNQPQHF. The CDR3 DNA follows: TGTGCCAGCAGTCATGACACAAGCAATCAGCCCCAGCATTTT.

This clone was observed a single time. The rearrangement uses TRBV5-1 and TRBJ2-7, with 13 positions matching TRBD2. The V gene end was trimmed by 0 bases and the J gene end by 4 bases; junction bases not matched to a gene: 1. Per germline, CDR1 SGHRS and CDR2 YFSETQ. The CDR3 runs 15 residues. CDR3 loop: CASSLGGLAGYEQYF. The CDR3 coding sequence is TGCGCCAGCAGCTTGGGGGGACTAGCGGGGTACGAGCAGTACTTC.

This chain uses TRBV19 with TRBJ1-1; D might be TRBD1 (5 bases). Per germline, CDR1 LNHDA and CDR2 SQIVND (reference sequence). There are 14 residues in the CDR3. The ends were cut back, 4 bases at V and 6 bases at J, with 15 bases in the middle. The CDR3 sequence: CASSSGGVRAEAFF. CDR3 DNA: TGTGCCAGTAGTAGCGGGGGAGTGAGGGCTGAAGCTTTCTTT.

V is TRBV11-2 and J is TRBJ1-2, with TRBD1 matching 9 bases. After removal of 6 bases from V and 7 bases from J, the junction contained 6 bases not matched to a gene. CDR3 length: 13 residues. CDR1 and CDR2 (germline): SGHAT, FQNNGV. CDR3 residues: CASRGDRVPGYTF. CDR3 sequence (DNA): TGTGCCAGCAGGGGGGACAGGGTGCCTGGCTACACCTTC.

As to this clone: An end of the junction differs from the germline gene, which may be a read error. The chain carries TRBV11-3 and TRBJ2-7; TRBD2 aligns across 9 bases. The germline V gene encodes CDR1 SGHNT and CDR2 YENEEA. CDR3 length: 16 residues. CDR3 DNA: TGTGCCAGCAACTTAAGACTAGCGGCTAGCTCCTACGAGCAGTACTTC. It encodes CASNLRLAASSYEQYF. The full variable domain, its missing parts supplied by reference TRBV11-3 and TRBJ2-7, is EAGVVQSPRYKIIEKKQPVAFWCNPISGHNTLYWYLQNLGQGPELLIRYENEEAVDDSQLPKDRFSAERLKGVDSTLKIQPAELGDSAVYLCASNLRLAASSYEQYFGPGTRLTVT.

The chain employs TRBV27 and TRBJ1-6, with D uncertain. Germline loops: CDR1 MNHEY, CDR2 SMNVEV (reference sequence). With 8 bases removed from V and 12 bases from J, the gap between germline ends came to 20 bases. CDR3 length: 14 residues. CDR3 sequence reads: CASGRGEGGEPLHF. The CDR3 DNA reads as TGTGCCAGCGGACGGGGTGAAGGCGGAGAACCCCTCCACTTT.

The chain has TRBV7-2 and TRBJ2-1; D may be TRBD2 (6 bases). This CDR3 has 14 residues. The ends were cut back, 4 bases at V and 9 bases at J, with 16 bases in the middle. Germline CDR1 is SGHTA and CDR2 is FQGNSA. The CDR3 here is CASSSGVKWAEQFF. The CDR3 nucleotides are TGTGCCAGCAGCTCGGGGGTAAAGTGGGCTGAGCAGTTCTTC. Combining the CDR3 with reference TRBV7-2 and TRBJ2-1 gives the whole variable domain GAGVSQSPSNKVTEKGKDVELRCDPISGHTALYWYRQSLGQGLEFLIYFQGNSAPDKSGLPSDRFSAERTGGSVSTLTIQRTQQEDSAVYLCASSSGVKWAEQFFGPGTRLTVL.

This clone was found once. The chain carries TRBV11-3 and TRBJ2-4; TRBD1 matches 7 bases. V lost 5 bases to trimming and J lost 9 bases; unmatched junction nucleotides: 13. Germline V gene sequence: CDR1 SGHNT, CDR2 YENEEA. This CDR3 contains 15 residues. The DNA for the CDR3 is TGTGCCAGCAGCCAGAAGGGGGCACCCCCCGGCATTCAGTACTTC. Translation gives CASSQKGAPPGIQYF.

The genes are TRBV10-2 and TRBJ1-2; D is unclear. The CDR3 runs to 13 residues. V shed 3 bases and J shed 3 bases, with 8 bases lying between them. CDR1 is WSHSY, CDR2 SAAADI, per germline. The CDR3 loop reads CASSDALDYGYTF. The CDR3 nucleotides are TGCGCCAGCAGTGATGCCCTAGACTATGGCTACACCTTC.

Only a few counts were recorded for this clone. V is TRBV11-3 and J is TRBJ2-5, with 8 bases fitting TRBD2. V lost 3 bases to trimming and J lost 5 bases; unmatched junction nucleotides: 5. Germline assignment: CDR1 SGHNT and CDR2 YENEEA. CDR3 length: 14 amino acids. CDR3 nucleotide sequence: TGTGCCAGCAGCTTCTCGGGGGGGCACGAGACCCAGTACTTC. Translated: CASSFSGGHETQYF.

About this clone itself: The same CDR3 also results from other DNA sequences found in this sample. CDR3 bases: TGTGCCAGCAGCTTAGCGGGGGGGACGACCGGGGAGCTGTTTTTT. It is translated as CASSLAGGTTGELFF. This rearrangement joins TRBV7-2 to TRBJ2-2; 7 nucleotides agree with TRBD2. This CDR3 comprises 15 residues. With V trimmed by 0 bases and J by 5 bases, 3 bases remained unmatched. Germline CDR1 and CDR2: SGHTA and FQGNSA.

J is TRBJ1-1 and V is TRBV9; 8 nucleotides agree with TRBD1. CDR1 is SGDLS and CDR2 is YYNGEE in the germline V gene. The J segment lost 3 bases and the V segment lost 2 bases, leaving 3 bases of the junction unmatched. The CDR3 loop spans 14 amino acids. CDR3 in DNA: TGTGCCAGCAGCGTGACAGGGGTCGACACTGAAGCTTTCTTT. Translated: CASSVTGVDTEAFF. Supplemented by reference TRBV9 and TRBJ1-1, the full variable domain reads DSGVTQTPKHLITATGQRVTLRCSPRSGDLSVYWYQQSLDQGLQFLIQYYNGEERAKGNILERFSAQQFPDLHSELNLSSLELGDSALYFCASSVTGVDTEAFFGQGTRLTVV.

V gene TRBV11-2 combines with J gene TRBJ1-4, with 7 bases aligning to TRBD1. This CDR3 is built from 16 residues. Germline V gene lookup returns CDR1 SGHAT and CDR2 FQNNGV. V dropped 3 bases and J dropped 0; count of bases not matched to a gene: 4. The CDR3 is CASSFGTASTNEKLFF. The CDR3 DNA sequence: TGTGCCAGCAGCTTTGGGACAGCGTCAACTAATGAAAAACTGTTTTTT.

J is TRBJ2-5 and V is TRBV2, with 7 bases identical to TRBD1. The CDR3 is 13 amino acids. Germline CDR1 SNHLY, CDR2 FYNNEI. Unmatched junction bases numbered 7, after V lost 7 bases and J lost 5 bases. The CDR3 sequence: CASNKGAGETQYF. The CDR3, as DNA: TGTGCCAGCAATAAGGGGGCCGGGGAGACCCAGTACTTC.